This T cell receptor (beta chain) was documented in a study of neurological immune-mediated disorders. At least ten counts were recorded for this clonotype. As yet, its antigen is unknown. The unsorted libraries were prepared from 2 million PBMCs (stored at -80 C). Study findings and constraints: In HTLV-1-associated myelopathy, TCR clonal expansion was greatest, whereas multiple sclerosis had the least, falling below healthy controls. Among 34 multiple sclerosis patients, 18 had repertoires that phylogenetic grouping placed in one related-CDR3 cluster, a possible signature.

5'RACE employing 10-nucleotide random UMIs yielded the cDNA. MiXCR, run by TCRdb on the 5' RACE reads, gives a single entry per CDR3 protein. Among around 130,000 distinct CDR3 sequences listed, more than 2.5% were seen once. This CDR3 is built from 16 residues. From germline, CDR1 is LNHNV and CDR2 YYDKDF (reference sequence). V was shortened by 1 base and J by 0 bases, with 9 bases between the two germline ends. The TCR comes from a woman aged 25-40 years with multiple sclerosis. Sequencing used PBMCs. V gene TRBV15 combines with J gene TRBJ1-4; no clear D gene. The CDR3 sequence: CATSRGQLATNEKLFF. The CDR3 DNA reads TGTGCCACCAGCAGAGGTCAGCTTGCAACTAATGAAAAACTGTTTTTT. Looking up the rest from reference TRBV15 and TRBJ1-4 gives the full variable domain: DAMVIQNPRYQVTQFGKPVTLSCSQTLNHNVMYWYQQKSSQAPKLLFHYYDKDFNNEADTPDNFQSRRPNTSFCFLDIRSPGLGDTAMYLCATSRGQLATNEKLFFGSGTQLSVL.